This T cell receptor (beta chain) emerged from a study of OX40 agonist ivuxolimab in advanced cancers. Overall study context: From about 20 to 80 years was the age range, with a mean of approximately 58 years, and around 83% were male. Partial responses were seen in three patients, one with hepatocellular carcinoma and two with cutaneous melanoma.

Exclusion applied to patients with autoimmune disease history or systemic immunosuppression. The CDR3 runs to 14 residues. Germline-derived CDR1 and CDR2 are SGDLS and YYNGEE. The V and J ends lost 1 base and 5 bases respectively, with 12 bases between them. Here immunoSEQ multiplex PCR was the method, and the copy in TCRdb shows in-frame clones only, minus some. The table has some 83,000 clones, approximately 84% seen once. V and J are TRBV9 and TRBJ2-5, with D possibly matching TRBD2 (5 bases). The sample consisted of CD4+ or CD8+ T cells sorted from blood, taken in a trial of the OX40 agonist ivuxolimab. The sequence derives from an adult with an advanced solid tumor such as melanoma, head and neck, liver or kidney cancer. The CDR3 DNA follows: TGTGCCAGCAGCGTACAGAGGGCCAGCGAGACCCAGTACTTC. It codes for CASSVQRASETQYF.